The text below deals with one TCR beta chain. Its antigen is unknown. No much larger clonotype is one base removed from it; base qualities were not supplied. The data originate from a study of blood T cell repertoires in COVID-19 (dated by TCRdb to the early 2020s). For the study in its entirety: Collaborator samples came from the United States, Italy and Spain and covered acute and convalescent phases of COVID-19. The prospective study material was composed of cDNA or gDNA derived from T cells, B-cell-depleted T cells, or PBMCs. The dataset comprised deeply sampled blood TCRbeta repertoires from subjects exposed to, actively infected with, or recovered from COVID-19. The repertoires were released in a freely available public database meant as a resource for research on the immune response to SARS-CoV-2. The samples were drawn from the first 160 participants of the ongoing ImmuneRACE study and from 1,254 subjects provided by 6 global collaborators. A de-identified subject ID, COVID-19 status, age in years and sex were almost always included in the sample metadata. HLA class I and class II types, where available, came from metadata supplied by the sample provider rather than from assay-based typing. Overall study outcomes, separate from this receptor: The amount of clinical and demographic metadata varied by source and participant and was provided uncurated.

Participants in the prospective study were aged about 18 to 100 years, lived in under 30 United States geographic areas, and enrolled through a virtual design. In the prospective study, participants were assigned to cohorts based on the clinical history participants reported in a screening survey and a study questionnaire. Mobile phlebotomists in the prospective study collected whole blood, serum and a nasopharyngeal or oropharyngeal swab from every participant. Prospective study participants could optionally give additional blood draws and questionnaires over an approximately two-month period. Before DNA extraction, prospective study blood samples were shipped either frozen or at room temperature. TCRbeta CDR3 regions were amplified from genomic DNA using the immunoSEQ Assay, a bias-controlled multiplex PCR. The original pipeline was this. The number of nucleated cells in each sample was estimated by amplification of reference gene primers within the assay. Sequence reads were collapsed and filtered to measure the absolute abundance of every unique TCRbeta CDR3 rearrangement. For each sample, productive Simpson clonality was calculated as the square root of Simpson's diversity index over productive rearrangements. The table was pulled from immuneACCESS by TCRdb, which kept in-frame rearrangements only. Such tables lose some clones; where checked, under half of the loss comes from unresolved V genes, and the rest has no known cause. D and trimming were read from the DNA, whereas the V and J calls and clone size are those reported in that table. Present in this sample are about 220,000 clones, roughly 80% of which were seen just once. The top ten clones comprise about 1.3% of the sample.

The clonotype originates from a woman in her forties with acute COVID-19. The sequenced sample was PBMCs or T cells enriched from blood (not recorded which).

At the DNA level, the sequence is TGTGCCACCAGCAGAGACAGAGGTAGTTCCTATAATTCACCCCTCCACTTT. It encodes CATSRDRGSSYNSPLHF. Recombination joined TRBV15 with TRBJ1-6, with no confident D gene call. From a lookup of the germline V gene (reference sequence), CDR1 and CDR2 are LNHNV and YYDKDF. Measured from the cysteine to the phenylalanine, the CDR3 is 17 residues long. The CDR3 DNA has 51 bases and is translated from base 1. The germline ends are 10 bases apart after V is trimmed by 0 bases and J by 1 base.